The 29 T cell receptor beta chains below were found in one sample sequenced in a study of blood T cell repertoires in COVID-19. The repertoire was sequenced with immunoSEQ multiplex PCR; TCRdb's copy has only in-frame clones and lacks some. The table lists about 360,000 clones, 87% of them singletons. The sample was PBMCs or T cells enriched from blood (not recorded which). The receptors were gathered from a man between 40 and 49 years old in a cohort exposed to, infected with or recovered from COVID-19 (not recorded which).

This clone was detected only once. The chain uses TRBV27 and TRBJ1-4; D is uncertain. Trimming stripped 2 bases from V and 8 bases from J, with 12 bases between. This CDR3 comprises 14 residues. Germline lookup yields CDR1 MNHEY and CDR2 SMNVEV (reference sequence). CDR3 nucleotide sequence: TGTGCCAGCAGTTTAGCCGGGCCGGGAGAAAAACTGTTTTTT. Its protein is CASSLAGPGEKLFF.

DNA for the CDR3: TGTGCCAGCAGCTTAGCCGGGACTAGCGGGAGTTACAATGAGCAGTTCTTC. Residues: CASSLAGTSGSYNEQFF. The rearrangement uses TRBV13 and TRBJ2-1; TRBD2 matches 14 bases. V lost 1 base to trimming and J lost 4 bases; unmatched junction nucleotides: 3. In germline, CDR1 is PRHDT, CDR2 FYEKMQ (reference sequence). The CDR3 is 17 amino acids.

This clone was recorded a few times. V is TRBV6-5 and J is TRBJ1-5; the match to TRBD1 covers 7 bases. The CDR3 is made up of 13 amino acids. Germline lookup yields CDR1 MNHEY and CDR2 SVGAGI. CDR3 sequence (DNA): TGTGCGTCGGAACAGGGGATGAATCAGCCCCAGCATTTT. The encoded protein is CASEQGMNQPQHF.

The genes are TRBV5-4 and TRBJ2-2, with TRBD2 identical over 12 bases. The CDR3 extends over 17 amino acids. Unmatched junction bases numbered 8, after V lost 4 bases and J lost 4 bases. The germline gives CDR1 SGHNT, CDR2 YYREEE (reference sequence). The CDR3: CASSPGLAGGSTGELFF. CDR3 nucleotide sequence: TGTGCCAGCAGCCCCGGGCTAGCGGGAGGGAGCACCGGGGAGCTGTTTTTT.

The V call is TRBV9, the J call TRBJ2-3, with a tentative D call TRBD2 (5 bases). Trimming removed 5 bases at V and 3 bases at J, with 13 bases between. Germline V CDR1 and CDR2: SGDLS, YYNGEE. This CDR3 spans 14 amino acids. CDR3 bases: TGTGCCAGCAGTGTCGGGATAGGGACAGATACGCAGTATTTT. Its translation: CASSVGIGTDTQYF.

The CDR3 coding sequence is TGTGCCAGCAGCATTTCTAGCGGACAAGAGACCCAGTACTTC. As protein: CASSISSGQETQYF. This rearrangement joins TRBV6-2 or TRBV6-3 to TRBJ2-5, with 7 bases lining up with TRBD2. From germline, CDR1 is MNHEY and CDR2 SVGEGT. The CDR3 covers 14 residues. V dropped 6 bases and J dropped 2; count of bases not matched to a gene: 6.

This rearrangement joins TRBV30 to TRBJ2-1; a possible D gene is TRBD2 (6 bases). The CDR3 has 18 amino acids. V shed 4 bases and J shed 1 base, with 23 bases lying between them. Germline CDR1 and CDR2: GTSNPN and SVGIG (reference sequence). The CDR3 sequence is CAWKVGLTLLGSYNEQFF. In nucleotides, the CDR3 is TGTGCCTGGAAGGTTGGACTAACCCTCTTAGGGTCCTACAATGAGCAGTTCTTC. Filled out from reference TRBV30 and TRBJ2-1, the complete variable domain reads SQTIHQWPATLVQPVGSPLSLECTVEGTSNPNLYWYRQAAGRGLQLLFYSVGIGQISSEVPQNLSASRPQDRQFILSSKKLLLSDSGFYLCAWKVGLTLLGSYNEQFFGPGTRLTVL.

The chain combines TRBV27 with TRBJ1-2; unclear D gene. Germline loops: CDR1 MNHEY, CDR2 SMNVEV (reference sequence). V lost 2 bases and J lost 2, with 12 bases in between. The CDR3 is 15 amino acids. The CDR3 DNA is TGTGCCAGCAGTTTAGGGCAGGAAGGCAACTATGGCTACACCTTC. Amino acid sequence: CASSLGQEGNYGYTF.

This clone turned up a few times. The genes are TRBV4-1 and TRBJ1-1; maybe TRBD1 (5 bases). The CDR3 contains 14 residues. From germline, CDR1 is MGHRA and CDR2 YSYEKL. V was clipped by 1 base and J by 3 bases, with 9 bases between them. The CDR3 here is CASSQAGTHTEAFF. CDR3 coding DNA: TGCGCCAGCAGCCAAGCGGGGACTCACACTGAAGCTTTCTTT.

The gene calls are TRBV27 and TRBJ2-7; the D is unclear. CDR3 size: 14 residues. Looked up from germline, CDR1 is MNHEY and CDR2 is SMNVEV (reference sequence). Trimming removed 3 bases from V and 0 bases from J, with 9 bases in between. In DNA form, the CDR3 reads TGTGCCAGCAGTTTCCTCCCTAGCTCCTACGAGCAGTACTTC. Residues: CASSFLPSSYEQYF.

The V and J genes are TRBV29-1 and TRBJ1-2, with a possible D match to TRBD1 (5 bases). The CDR3 is 12 amino acids. CDR1 and CDR2 (germline): SQVTM, ANQGSEA. V lost 0 bases and J 8 bases, leaving 10 bases between the germline ends. CDR3 nucleotides: TGCAGCGTTGAAGATTGGAGGGACGGCTACACCTTC. The encoded protein is CSVEDWRDGYTF.

The V gene is TRBV27, the J gene TRBJ2-7, with D tentatively TRBD1 (6 bases). The CDR3 is 13 amino acids. Trimming pared 4 bases from V and 2 bases from J, leaving 9 bases between. Germline assignment: CDR1 MNHEY and CDR2 SMNVEV (reference sequence). CDR3 residues: CASSSTGTYEQYF. In nucleotides, the CDR3 is TGTGCCAGCAGTTCCACAGGGACCTACGAGCAGTACTTC.

CDR3: CASSRDRDNYEQYF. DNA for the CDR3: TGCGCCAGCAGCCGGGACAGGGATAACTACGAGCAGTACTTC. The V and J genes are TRBV10-2 and TRBJ2-7; 9 nucleotides agree with TRBD1. The V segment lost 6 bases and the J segment 3 bases; nucleotides outside the gene matches: 6. The CDR3 loop spans 14 amino acids. From germline, CDR1 is WSHSY and CDR2 SAAADI.

The V and J genes are TRBV19 and TRBJ1-5, with D perhaps TRBD1 (6 bases). Trimming removed 7 bases from V and 4 bases from J, with 14 bases in between. There are 14 residues in the CDR3. CDR1 is LNHDA, CDR2 SQIVND, per germline (reference sequence). In DNA form, the CDR3 reads TGTGCCAGTAAGAGAGGGCAGGGGAATCAGCCCCAGCATTTT. It yields the protein CASKRGQGNQPQHF.

The chain couples TRBV9 to TRBJ1-1; 10 bases line up with TRBD1. Germline loops: CDR1 SGDLS, CDR2 YYNGEE. J was trimmed by 4 bases and V by 4 bases; bases with no gene match: 4. There are 14 residues in the CDR3. The CDR3 DNA follows: TGTGCCAGCAGCACTGGACAGGGGGGCACTGAAGCTTTCTTT. Translating gives CASSTGQGGTEAFF.

V usage is TRBV5-8 and J usage is TRBJ1-6, with 10 nucleotides matching TRBD1. V lost 4 bases to trimming and J lost 7 bases; unmatched junction nucleotides: 8. The germline CDR1 and CDR2 sequences are SGHTS and YDEGEE. The CDR3 totals 16 residues. Here the CDR3 reads CASSKLGTGENSPLHF. CDR3 bases: TGTGCCAGCAGCAAACTGGGGACAGGGGAAAATTCACCCCTCCACTTT.

CDR3 nucleotides: TGTGCCATCAGTGACTTTGCGGGCACAGCTGAAGCTTTCTTT. This codes for CAISDFAGTAEAFF. The rearrangement links TRBV10-3 to TRBJ1-1; D gene uncertain. CDR3 length: 14 residues. Germline CDR1 and CDR2: ENHRY and SYGVKD. V gave up 3 bases and J gave up 6 bases, with 14 bases separating them.

This clone appeared many times. This sequence joins TRBV7-8 and TRBJ2-7, with 11 bases matching TRBD2. CDR1 is SGHVS, CDR2 FQNEAQ, per germline. The CDR3 has 15 residues. The trim removed 6 bases at V and 1 base at J, leaving 5 bases unmatched. The CDR3 DNA reads as TGTGCCAGCAGGGAACTAGCGGGAGTTTCCTACGAGCAGTACTTC. Its protein is CASRELAGVSYEQYF.

Only a few counts were recorded for this clone. The chain has TRBV9 and TRBJ2-7, with a tentative D call TRBD2 (6 bases). The CDR3 extends over 14 amino acids. V lost 0 bases to trimming and J lost 4 bases, with 11 bases between them. Germline values: CDR1 SGDLS, CDR2 YYNGEE. CDR3 bases: TGTGCCAGCAGCGTAGCCGGGAGAGGGTACGAGCAGTACTTC. It yields the protein CASSVAGRGYEQYF.

V is TRBV19 and J is TRBJ1-1; 7 bases agree with TRBD1. CDR1 is LNHDA, CDR2 SQIVND, per germline (reference sequence). The V gene end was trimmed by 4 bases and the J gene end by 5 bases; junction bases not matched to a gene: 10. This CDR3 spans 15 amino acids. This CDR3 reads CASSTRGTSGTEAFF. Written as DNA, the CDR3 is TGTGCCAGTAGTACCAGGGGGACTTCGGGGACTGAAGCTTTCTTT. The variable domain in full, with the rest retrieved from reference TRBV19 and TRBJ1-1, is DGGITQSPKYLFRKEGQNVTLSCEQNLNHDAMYWYRQDPGQGLRLIYYSQIVNDFQKGDIAEGYSVSREKKESFPLTVTSAQKNPTAFYLCASSTRGTSGTEAFFGQGTRLTVV.

This chain links TRBV3-1 (or the pseudogene TRBV3-2) with TRBJ2-2; D is uncertain. CDR3 length equals 12 residues. CDR1 is LGHDT and CDR2 is YNNKEL in the germline V gene (reference sequence). V lost 4 bases and J 8 bases, leaving 8 bases between the germline ends. The CDR3 DNA is TGTGCCAGCAGCCTCCTCTTTGGGGAGCTGTTTTTT. This codes for CASSLLFGELFF.

The V call is TRBV5-1, the J call TRBJ2-3, with TRBD1 matching over 8 bases. CDR3 length: 18 residues. V was pared by 3 bases and J by 2 bases, with 14 bases of the junction left unmatched. The germline CDR1 and CDR2 sequences are SGHRS and YFSETQ. The CDR3, as DNA: TGCGCCAGCAGCTGGCAGGGGGCAATTCAGCGGCCCACAGATACGCAGTATTTT. Its translation is CASSWQGAIQRPTDTQYF.

The chain recombines TRBV3-1 (or the pseudogene TRBV3-2) with TRBJ1-6; D may be TRBD1 (5 bases). Trimming pared 1 base from V and 8 bases from J, leaving 9 bases between. Germline V CDR1 and CDR2: LGHDT, YNNKEL (reference sequence). The CDR3 consists of 14 residues. CDR3 amino acids: CASSQGGRYSPLHF. The CDR3 nucleotides read TGTGCCAGCAGCCAAGGGGGCCGATATTCACCCCTCCACTTT.

The CDR3 nucleotides are TGTGCCAGCTCAAGGGGGTTTCGCGAGCAGTACTTC. It specifies CASSRGFREQYF. The V gene is TRBV2, the J gene TRBJ2-7; D is possibly TRBD1 (6 bases). Trimming took off 8 bases at V and 6 bases at J, with 14 bases between the two ends. The CDR3 loop spans 12 amino acids. The germline CDR1 and CDR2 sequences are SNHLY and FYNNEI. Supplemented by reference TRBV2 and TRBJ2-7, the full variable domain reads EPEVTQTPSHQVTQMGQEVILRCVPISNHLYFYWYRQILGQKVEFLVSFYNNEISEKSEIFDDQFSVERPDGSNFTLKIRSTKLEDSAMYFCASSRGFREQYFGPGTRLTVT.

V and J are TRBV4-2 and TRBJ1-4; D is perhaps TRBD1 (5 bases). V lost 8 bases and J lost 10, with 23 bases in between. CDR3 length: 15 residues. Germline-derived CDR1 and CDR2 are LGHNA and YNFKEQ. Here the CDR3 DNA reads TGTGCCAGCCGAGACCTTACCACCTTGGGGGGAAAACTGTTTTTT. Translation: CASRDLTTLGGKLFF.

This clone has only a few counts. The gene calls are TRBV4-1 and TRBJ2-7; weak D call: TRBD2 (5 bases). Looked up from germline, CDR1 is MGHRA and CDR2 is YSYEKL. The CDR3 covers 14 residues. V lost 4 bases to trimming and J lost 0 bases, with 10 bases between them. CDR3 bases: TGCGCCAGCAGCCCCGGACTGGGCTCCTACGAGCAGTACTTC. It yields the protein CASSPGLGSYEQYF.

This clone was observed at least ten times. V and J are TRBV30 and TRBJ2-7, with 7 bases aligning to TRBD1. The CDR3 has 14 residues. The V segment lost 3 bases and the J segment 2 bases; nucleotides outside the gene matches: 7. Germline loops: CDR1 GTSNPN, CDR2 SVGIG (reference sequence). CDR3 in DNA: TGTGCCTGGAGACGGACAGGTCAGACCTACGAGCAGTACTTC. Translating it yields CAWRRTGQTYEQYF.

The chain uses TRBV5-1 and TRBJ2-1, with TRBD1 matching over 7 bases. The CDR3 spans 16 residues. V shed 4 bases and J 2 bases; nucleotides not matched to a gene: 9. Germline CDR1 and CDR2: SGHRS and YFSETQ. The CDR3 coding sequence is TGCGCCAGCAGCCCCCTGACAGGGACCACCTACAATGAGCAGTTCTTC. Residues: CASSPLTGTTYNEQFF.

This clone appeared a single time. The rearrangement links TRBV5-1 to TRBJ1-5, with D tentatively TRBD1 (5 bases). This CDR3 is built from 15 residues. Trimming stripped 1 base from V and 5 bases from J, with 13 bases between. Per the germline V gene, CDR1 is SGHRS and CDR2 is YFSETQ. CDR3 coding DNA: TGCGCCAGCAGCTTGAAAGGGGAGGATTATCAGCCCCAGCATTTT. Translated, it gives CASSLKGEDYQPQHF.